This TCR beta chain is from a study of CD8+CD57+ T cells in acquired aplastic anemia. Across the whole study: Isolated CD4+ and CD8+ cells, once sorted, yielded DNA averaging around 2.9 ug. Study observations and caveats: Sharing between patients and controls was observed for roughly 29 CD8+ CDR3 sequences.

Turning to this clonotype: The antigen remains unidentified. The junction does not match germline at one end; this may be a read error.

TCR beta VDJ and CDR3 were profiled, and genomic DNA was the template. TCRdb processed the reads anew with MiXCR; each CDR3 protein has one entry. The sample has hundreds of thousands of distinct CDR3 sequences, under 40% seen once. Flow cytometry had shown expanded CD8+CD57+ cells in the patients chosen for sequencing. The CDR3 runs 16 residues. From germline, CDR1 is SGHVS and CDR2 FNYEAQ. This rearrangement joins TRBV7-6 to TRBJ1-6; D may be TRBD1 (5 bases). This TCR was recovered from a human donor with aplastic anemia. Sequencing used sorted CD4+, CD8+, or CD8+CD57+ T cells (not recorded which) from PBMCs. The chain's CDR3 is CACSPSGAGIHSPLHF. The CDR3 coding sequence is TGTGCCTGCAGTCCGAGTGGGGCGGGCATACATTCACCCCTCCACTTT.